The T cell receptor beta chain described here comes from a study of PD-L1 blockade in urothelial cancer. Measured with immunoSEQ multiplex PCR; TCRdb has only the in-frame clones, and not every one. The sample holds 30,000 to 45,000 clones, over 75% seen once. CDR3 length: 14 amino acids. V lost 4 bases and J lost 1, with 9 bases in between. Germline CDR1 MDHEN, CDR2 SYDVKM. The sequences come from PBMCs, collected around atezolizumab (anti-PD-L1) treatment. This chain uses TRBV28 with TRBJ2-3; D may be TRBD2 (6 bases). The receptor's source is a man aged 65 to 79 with urothelial cancer. The CDR3 loop reads CASSSRGGTDTQYF. In nucleotides, the CDR3 is TGTGCCAGCAGTTCCCGCGGGGGCACAGATACGCAGTATTTT.